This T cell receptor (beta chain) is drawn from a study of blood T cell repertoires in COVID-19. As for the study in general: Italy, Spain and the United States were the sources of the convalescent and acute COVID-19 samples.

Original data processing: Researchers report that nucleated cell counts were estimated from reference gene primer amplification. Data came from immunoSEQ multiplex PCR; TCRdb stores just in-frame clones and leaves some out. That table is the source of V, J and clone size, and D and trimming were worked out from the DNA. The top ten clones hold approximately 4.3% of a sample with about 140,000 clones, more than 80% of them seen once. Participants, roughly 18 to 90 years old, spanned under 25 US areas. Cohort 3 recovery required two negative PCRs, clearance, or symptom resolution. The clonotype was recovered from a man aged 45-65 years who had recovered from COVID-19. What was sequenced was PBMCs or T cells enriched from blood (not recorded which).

The CDR3 spells CASTRDSLGNQPQHF. The CDR3, as DNA: TGTGCCAGCACGAGGGACAGCCTTGGCAATCAGCCCCAGCATTTT. V is TRBV2 and J is TRBJ1-5; TRBD1 matches 7 bases. The V segment lost 7 bases and the J segment 2 bases; nucleotides outside the gene matches: 8. The germline gives CDR1 SNHLY, CDR2 FYNNEI. CDR3 size: 15 residues.